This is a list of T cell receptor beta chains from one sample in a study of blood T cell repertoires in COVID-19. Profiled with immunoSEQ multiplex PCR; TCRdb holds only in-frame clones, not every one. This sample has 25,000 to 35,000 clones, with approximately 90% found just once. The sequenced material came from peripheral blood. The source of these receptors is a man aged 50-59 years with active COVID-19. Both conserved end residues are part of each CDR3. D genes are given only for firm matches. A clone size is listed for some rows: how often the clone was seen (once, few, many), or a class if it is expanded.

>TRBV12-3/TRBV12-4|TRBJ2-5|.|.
TGTGCCAGCGGAGAAGTGGAGACCCAGTACTTC
CASGEVETQYF
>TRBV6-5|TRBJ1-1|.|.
TGTGCCGGAAGGACAGCCAACACTGAAGCTTTCTTT
CAGRTANTEAFF
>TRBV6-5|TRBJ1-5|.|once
TGTGCCAGCAGTTACGGTGTAGGGAGTCAGCCCCAGCATTTT
CASSYGVGSQPQHF
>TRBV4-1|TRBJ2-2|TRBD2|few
TGCGCCAGCAGCTCGCCGGGACTAAACACCGGGGAGCTGTTTTTT
CASSSPGLNTGELFF
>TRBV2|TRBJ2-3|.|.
TGTGCCAGCAGTGAACGGTTAACCACAGATACGCAGTATTTT
CASSERLTTDTQYF
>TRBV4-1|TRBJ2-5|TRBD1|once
TGCGCCAGCAGCCGACGGACAGGGAGGGAGACCCAGTACTTC
CASSRRTGRETQYF
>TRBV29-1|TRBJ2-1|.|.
TGCAGCGCGGAGACAGGACAGGGAGGGGATGAGCAGTTCTTC
CSAETGQGGDEQFF
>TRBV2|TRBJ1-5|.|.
TGTGCCAGCAGTTCATTTGCCGGGTCGAGTCAGCCCCAGCATTTT
CASSSFAGSSQPQHF
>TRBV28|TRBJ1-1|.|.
TGTGCCAGCGGCCTAGAGACAGGGAACACTGAAGCTTTCTTT
CASGLETGNTEAFF
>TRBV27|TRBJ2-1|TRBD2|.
TGTGCCAGCCGTGGACTAGGGGAGGGGAATGAGCAGTTCTTC
CASRGLGEGNEQFF